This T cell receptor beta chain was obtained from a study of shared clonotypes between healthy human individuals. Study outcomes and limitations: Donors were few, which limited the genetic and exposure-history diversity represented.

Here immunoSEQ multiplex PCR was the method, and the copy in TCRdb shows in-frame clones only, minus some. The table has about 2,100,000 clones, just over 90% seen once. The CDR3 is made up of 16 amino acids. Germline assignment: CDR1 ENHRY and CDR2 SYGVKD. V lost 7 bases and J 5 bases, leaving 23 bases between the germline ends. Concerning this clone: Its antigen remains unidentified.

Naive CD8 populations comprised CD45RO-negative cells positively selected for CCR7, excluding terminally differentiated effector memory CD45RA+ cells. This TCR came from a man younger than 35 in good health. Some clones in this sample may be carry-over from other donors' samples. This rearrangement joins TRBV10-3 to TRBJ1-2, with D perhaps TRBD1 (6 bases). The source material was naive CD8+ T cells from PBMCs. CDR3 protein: CAITPISTGGPYGYTF. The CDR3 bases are TGTGCCATCACTCCCATTTCGACGGGGGGGCCTTATGGCTACACCTTC.